The clone carrying this T cell receptor beta chain was picked up a small number of times. The target antigen is unknown. These data belong to a study of PD-1 blockade in classical Hodgkin lymphoma. Clones were sequenced by immunoSEQ multiplex PCR, and TCRdb holds only the in-frame ones, with some missing. This table has 25,000 to 30,000 clones, about four fifths appearing once. Study-wide results and caveats: Diminished baseline TCR diversity has been reported in newly diagnosed patients relative to healthy donors. Complete responders matched newly diagnosed patients in baseline diversity. Why repertoires differed is undefined; disease activity or prior therapy possibly contributed. CD4+ but not CD8+ TCR diversity rose significantly by C4D1.

CDR1 and CDR2 from the germline V gene are SGHDT and YYEEEE. The CDR3 is 13 residues long. Trimming at V came to 4 bases and at J to 11 bases, leaving 10 bases not matched to a gene. Patients all relapsed after autologous stem cell transplantation, and there was variation in brentuximab vedotin exposure. The receptor's source is a human donor with classical Hodgkin lymphoma. The material sequenced was peripheral blood mononuclear cells (PBMCs), taken before the second cycle of nivolumab. The V gene is TRBV5-6, the J gene TRBJ2-3; 7 bases map to TRBD2. The DNA for the CDR3 is TGTGCCAGCAGCCCGGGGGGAGCGAATCAGCAGTATTTT. The encoded protein is CASSPGGANQQYF. Based on the CDR3 plus reference TRBV5-6 and TRBJ2-3, the full variable domain is DAGVTQSPTHLIKTRGQQVTLRCSPKSGHDTVSWYQQALGQGPQFIFQYYEEEERQRGNFPDRFSGHQFPNYSSELNVNALLLGDSALYLCASSPGGANQQYFGPGTRLTVL.